These 11 T cell receptor beta chains originate from one sample sequenced in a study of OX40 agonist ivuxolimab in advanced cancers. This table comes from immunoSEQ multiplex PCR, and its TCRdb copy is limited to in-frame clones, with some not included. Among about 150,000 clones listed, approximately 94% were seen once. The starting material was CD4+ or CD8+ T cells sorted from blood, obtained in a trial of the OX40 agonist ivuxolimab. These receptors came from an adult with an advanced solid tumor such as melanoma, head and neck, liver or kidney cancer.

This chain links TRBV19 with TRBJ1-3; D is undetermined. V lost 2 bases, J lost 0 bases, and 11 bases lay in between. Per the germline V gene, CDR1 is LNHDA and CDR2 is SQIVND (reference sequence). CDR3 length equals 16 residues. In DNA, the CDR3 is TGTGCCAGTAGTATATTCGGGTTCTTCTCTGGAAACACCATATATTTT. It codes for CASSIFGFFSGNTIYF.

The rearrangement links TRBV12-5 to TRBJ1-5, with D tentatively TRBD1 (5 bases). The V end was cut by 4 bases, the J end by 3 bases, with 25 bases between. Germline CDR1 LGHNT, CDR2 FRNRAP. This CDR3 has 19 residues. Here the CDR3 DNA reads TGTGCTAGTGGTTCCGCTGAGACAGCGACGCCAAGAGTCAATCAGCCCCAGCATTTT. This encodes CASGSAETATPRVNQPQHF.

The genes are TRBV25-1 and TRBJ2-7; D is uncertain. V lost 3 bases and J lost 2, with 17 bases in between. Germline V lookup: CDR1 MGHDK, CDR2 SYGVNS. This CDR3 has 16 residues. In nucleotides, the CDR3 is TGTGCCAGCAGTGACCGTGCGGCCATTAAAGCCTACGAGCAGTACTTC. Its protein is CASSDRAAIKAYEQYF.

The V gene is TRBV5-1, the J gene TRBJ2-1; the match to TRBD2 covers 9 bases. The V gene's germline CDR1 is SGHRS and CDR2 YFSETQ. The CDR3 loop spans 17 amino acids. Trimming at V came to 0 bases and at J to 6 bases, leaving 10 bases not matched to a gene. The CDR3 reads CASSLVREAGGINEQFF. In DNA form, the CDR3 reads TGCGCCAGCAGCTTGGTTCGTGAAGCGGGGGGAATCAATGAGCAGTTCTTC.

The chain carries TRBV4-1 and TRBJ1-6; TRBD1 matches at 7 bases. CDR1 is MGHRA, CDR2 YSYEKL, per germline. The CDR3 runs 15 residues. V trimming: 1 base; J trimming: 9 bases; junction bases outside the gene matches: 6. Here the CDR3 DNA reads TGCGCCAGCAGCCAAGCGGGACAGCTTTCTTCACCCCTCCACTTT. It translates to CASSQAGQLSSPLHF.

The chain is built from TRBV6-5 and TRBJ2-3; possible D gene TRBD2, 5 bases. The CDR3 extends over 13 amino acids. From germline, CDR1 is MNHEY and CDR2 SVGAGI. V dropped 3 bases and J dropped 6 bases, with 10 bases sitting between them. Here the CDR3 reads CASSYGTGDTQYF. In nucleotides, the CDR3 is TGTGCCAGCAGTTATGGCACGGGGGATACGCAGTATTTT.

V gene TRBV5-8 combines with J gene TRBJ2-5; D remains ambiguous. Per the germline V gene, CDR1 is SGHTS and CDR2 is YDEGEE. CDR3 length: 13 amino acids. V lost 4 bases and J 5 bases, leaving 12 bases between the germline ends. CDR3 region: CASSPLVGETQYF. Written as DNA, the CDR3 is TGTGCCAGCAGCCCTTTGGTGGGTGAGACCCAGTACTTC.

The chain combines TRBV18 with TRBJ2-7, with 8 nucleotides matching TRBD2. The CDR3 covers 15 residues. CDR1 KGHSH and CDR2 LQKENI come from the germline V gene. V gave up 6 bases and J gave up 3 bases; unmatched junction bases: 10. The CDR3 coding sequence is TGTGCCAGCTCGCCCCAAGGACTAGCAAGCTACGAGCAGTACTTC. Its protein is CASSPQGLASYEQYF.

The chain combines TRBV28 with TRBJ2-3; no definite D call. The V end lost 5 bases, the J end lost 0 bases, and 18 bases lay between the germline ends. Germline loops: CDR1 MDHEN, CDR2 SYDVKM. This CDR3 is 17 amino acids long. In DNA, the CDR3 is TGTGCCAGCAGTCGCGGTTGGGCCAGCGCCAGCACAGATACGCAGTATTTT. The encoded protein is CASSRGWASASTDTQYF.

DNA of the CDR3: TGTGCCAGCAGTTGGGCCCTAAATGAAAAACTGTTTTTT. Translation: CASSWALNEKLFF. The chain employs TRBV28 and TRBJ1-4, with unresolved D. Germline values: CDR1 MDHEN, CDR2 SYDVKM. CDR3 length: 13 amino acids. Trimming removed 4 bases at V and 5 bases at J, with 8 bases between.

The chain links TRBV12-5 to TRBJ2-5, with D hard to call. V dropped 5 bases and J dropped 4 bases, with 8 bases sitting between them. The CDR3 spans 12 residues. CDR1 is LGHNT and CDR2 is FRNRAP in the germline V gene. The CDR3 bases are TGTGCTAGTGGTCGGCTGAGAGAGACCCAGTACTTC. Protein product: CASGRLRETQYF.